This is a list of T cell receptor beta chains from one sample in a study of blood T cell repertoires in COVID-19. Only in-frame clones appear in the TCRdb table, and some are missing; sequencing was by immunoSEQ multiplex PCR. Here the sample spans roughly 120,000 clones, 85% to 90% being singletons. Sequenced input: peripheral blood. These receptors were obtained from a man aged 55 to 70 with acute or convalescent COVID-19. Each CDR3 is given with its conserved first and last residue. Each record gives: CDR3 length, V gene, clone size, D gene, J gene, CDR3 protein, CDR3 DNA. D genes are given only for firm matches. A row's size may be missing; if present it is once, few, many or a size class.

15,TRBV30,few,TRBD1,TRBJ2-4,CAWSPGQGGNGIQYF,TGTGCCTGGAGTCCGGGACAGGGAGGTAACGGCATTCAGTACTTC
13,TRBV7-8,-,-,TRBJ1-5,CASSSMTHQPQHF,TGTGCCAGCAGCTCCATGACACATCAGCCCCAGCATTTT
12,TRBV19,-,TRBD1,TRBJ2-7,CASGQGQYEQYF,TGTGCCAGCGGACAGGGGCAGTACGAGCAGTACTTC
12,TRBV2,-,-,TRBJ1-3,CVCSGAGNTIYF,TGTGTCTGTTCAGGGGCTGGAAACACCATATATTTT
15,TRBV5-5,-,TRBD1,TRBJ1-1,CASSWDRDLGTEAFF,TGTGCCAGCAGCTGGGACAGGGATTTGGGCACTGAAGCTTTCTTT
14,TRBV18,-,-,TRBJ2-1,CASSPSEGNNEQFF,TGTGCCAGCTCTCCATCTGAGGGAAACAATGAGCAGTTCTTC
12,TRBV6-6,-,-,TRBJ1-1,CASSPGNTEAFF,TGTGCCAGCAGTCCCGGTAACACTGAAGCTTTCTTT
14,TRBV6-6,-,-,TRBJ2-7,CASSSSRGSYEQYF,TGTGCCAGCAGCTCCAGCCGGGGCTCCTACGAGCAGTACTTC
14,TRBV24-1,-,TRBD1,TRBJ2-3,CATSPQGADYTQYF,TGTGCCACCAGCCCACAGGGGGCCGACTATACGCAGTATTTT
14,TRBV30,once,TRBD1,TRBJ1-2,CAWSPGTGGHGYTF,TGTGCCTGGAGTCCAGGGACAGGGGGCCATGGCTACACCTTC
17,TRBV18,-,-,TRBJ2-6,CASSQREGSSGANVLTF,TGTGCCAGCTCACAACGGGAAGGTTCGTCTGGGGCCAACGTCCTGACTTTC
17,TRBV4-2,-,-,TRBJ1-4,CASSQEGDGTGNEKLFF,TGTGCCAGCAGCCAAGAAGGGGACGGGACTGGCAATGAAAAACTGTTTTTT
17,TRBV12-5,-,TRBD1,TRBJ2-7,CASGSSHEQGVPYEQYF,TGTGCTAGTGGTTCCTCCCACGAACAGGGGGTGCCCTACGAGCAGTACTTC